These T cell receptor beta chains were read from a single sample in a study of PD-1 blockade in classical Hodgkin lymphoma. The data were produced by immunoSEQ multiplex PCR, yet TCRdb's version contains in-frame clones alone and is incomplete. In the table there are roughly 14,000 clones, roughly 89% of which are singletons. The sequenced sample was peripheral blood mononuclear cells (PBMCs), obtained at baseline. The receptor set was obtained from a human donor with classical Hodgkin lymphoma. CDR3s include the opening cysteine and the closing phenylalanine or tryptophan. D genes are given only for firm matches. The size entry is marked missing in some rows and otherwise reads once, few, many or a size class.

V gene	J gene	clone size	CDR3 length	D gene	CDR3 protein	CDR3 DNA
TRBV14	TRBJ2-5	-	19	-	CASSQDTIGQGPYQEAQYF	TGTGCCAGCAGCCAAGATACCATAGGGCAGGGGCCGTACCAAGAGGCCCAGTACTTC
TRBV19	TRBJ1-2	once	12	-	CASSTRNYGYTF	TGTGCCAGTAGTACCCGTAACTATGGCTACACCTTC
TRBV5-5	TRBJ2-3	-	14	TRBD1	CASSLGTGANTQYF	TGTGCCAGCAGCTTGGGTACAGGGGCAAATACGCAGTATTTT
TRBV6-5	TRBJ2-2	-	13	-	CATGTSNTGELFF	TGTGCCACCGGGACATCGAACACCGGGGAGCTGTTTTTT
TRBV4-1	TRBJ2-2	-	19	TRBD2	CASSPLGTSGLFGPGELFF	TGCGCCAGCAGCCCCCTTGGGACTAGCGGACTATTCGGGCCCGGGGAGCTGTTTTTT
TRBV7-2	TRBJ2-1	-	15	-	CASSLEPIRYNEQFF	TGTGCCAGCAGCTTAGAACCGATTAGATACAATGAGCAGTTCTTC
TRBV23-1	TRBJ2-1	once	16	-	CASSQSPTENYNEQFF	TGCGCCAGCAGTCAATCCCCGACAGAGAACTACAATGAGCAGTTCTTC
TRBV18	TRBJ2-1	-	14	TRBD1	CASSTRGRDNEQFF	TGTGCCAGCTCTACCAGGGGGCGGGACAATGAGCAGTTCTTC
TRBV6-5	TRBJ1-1	-	12	-	CASRTVNTEAFF	TGTGCCAGCAGGACAGTCAACACTGAAGCTTTCTTT
TRBV28	TRBJ2-3	-	16	-	CASSSKGSPPRDTQYF	TGTGCCAGCAGCTCTAAGGGCAGCCCACCTCGGGATACGCAGTATTTT
TRBV5-1	TRBJ2-5	-	15	TRBD2	CASSPGLAEAETQYF	TGCGCCAGCAGCCCGGGACTAGCGGAGGCAGAGACCCAGTACTTC
TRBV5-6	TRBJ1-5	-	14	-	CASSPSGSGQPQHF	TGTGCCAGCAGCCCCTCAGGGTCGGGTCAGCCCCAGCATTTT
TRBV13	TRBJ1-1	-	15	-	CASSRRGAQNTEAFF	TGTGCCAGCAGCCGTCGGGGCGCTCAGAACACTGAAGCTTTCTTT
TRBV29-1	TRBJ1-1	-	13	TRBD1	CSVQTGEVTEAFF	TGCAGCGTGCAGACAGGGGAGGTTACTGAAGCTTTCTTT
TRBV7-2	TRBJ2-1	-	12	-	CASNTLRTHQFF	TGTGCCAGCAACACCTTACGGACTCACCAGTTCTTC
TRBV5-5	TRBJ1-1	-	16	-	CASSLLRRAANTEAFF	TGTGCCAGCAGCTTGTTACGTCGGGCGGCGAACACTGAAGCTTTCTTT
TRBV29-1	TRBJ1-2	-	12	-	CSVKGTFYGYTF	TGCAGCGTCAAAGGGACATTCTATGGCTACACCTTC
TRBV4-2	TRBJ2-3	-	16	TRBD1	CASSQVGTGITDTQYF	TGTGCCAGCAGCCAAGTGGGGACAGGCATCACAGATACGCAGTATTTT
TRBV7-2	TRBJ2-7	-	15	-	CASSLGWGSSYEQYF	TGTGCCAGCAGCCTAGGGTGGGGAAGCTCCTACGAGCAGTACTTC
TRBV4-1	TRBJ1-4	-	13	-	CASSQRWGGKLFF	TGCGCCAGCAGCCAGAGATGGGGGGGAAAACTGTTTTTT
TRBV5-1	TRBJ1-2	once	15	TRBD1	CASSLDGTVGYGYTF	TGCGCCAGCAGCTTGGACGGGACAGTTGGCTATGGCTACACCTTC
TRBV21-1	TRBJ1-2	-	14	-	CASSETRSVYGYTF	TGTGCCAGCAGCGAAACCCGGTCGGTCTATGGCTACACCTTC
TRBV5-4	TRBJ2-2	-	15	-	CASSVAGRPAGELFF	TGTGCCAGCAGCGTTGCCGGACGCCCGGCCGGGGAGCTGTTTTTT
TRBV4-2	TRBJ1-2	-	13	-	CASSQAWHDGYTF	TGTGCCAGCAGCCAAGCGTGGCACGATGGCTACACCTTC
TRBV7-3	TRBJ2-1	few	13	-	CASSYGGPNEQFF	TGTGCCAGCAGCTACGGAGGGCCTAATGAGCAGTTCTTC
TRBV7-2	TRBJ2-2	-	15	-	CASSLDMRNTGELFF	TGTGCCAGCAGCTTAGATATGAGGAACACCGGGGAGCTGTTTTTT
TRBV2	TRBJ2-1	-	12	-	CASSDPRNEQFF	TGTGCCAGCAGTGACCCTCGGAATGAGCAGTTCTTC